This T cell receptor beta chain was obtained from a study of human T cells and chemical hapten exposure. TCRdb reprocessed the RACE reads via MiXCR and lists one record per CDR3 protein. The sample yields about 250,000 distinct CDR3 sequences, around 7.7% seen once. This CDR3 region has 13 residues. V was cut by 6 bases and J by 1 base, with 9 bases left in between. Germline CDR1 reads MNHEY; CDR2 reads SVGAGI. This clonotype was seen a few times. The time point is: pre-sensitization, week 0. Treatment denoted: therapeutic diphenylcyclopropenone sensitization with weekly scalp DPC. This clonotype originated in a man aged 18 to 29 with alopecia areata. Some clones in this sample may be carry-over from other donors' samples. The chain uses TRBV6-5 and TRBJ1-1; D remains ambiguous. The input for sequencing was whole blood, taken in connection with sensitization to the hapten diphenylcyclopropenone (DPC). CDR3 DNA: TGTGCCAGCAGCCAGTCCGGGAACACTGAAGCTTTCTTT. This translates into CASSQSGNTEAFF.